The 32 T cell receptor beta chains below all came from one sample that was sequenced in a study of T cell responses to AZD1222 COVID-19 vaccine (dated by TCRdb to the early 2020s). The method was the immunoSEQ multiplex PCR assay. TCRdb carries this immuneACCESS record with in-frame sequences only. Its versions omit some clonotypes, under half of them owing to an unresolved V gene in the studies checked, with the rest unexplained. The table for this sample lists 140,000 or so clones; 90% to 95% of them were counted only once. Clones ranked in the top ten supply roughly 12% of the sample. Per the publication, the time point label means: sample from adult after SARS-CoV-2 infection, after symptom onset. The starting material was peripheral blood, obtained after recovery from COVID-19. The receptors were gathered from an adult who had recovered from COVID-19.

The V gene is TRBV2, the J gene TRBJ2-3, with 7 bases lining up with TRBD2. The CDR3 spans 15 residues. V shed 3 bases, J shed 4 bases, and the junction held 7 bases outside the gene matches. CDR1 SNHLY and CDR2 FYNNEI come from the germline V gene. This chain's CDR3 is CASSEMVRGADTQYF. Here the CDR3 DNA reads TGTGCCAGCAGTGAGATGGTACGGGGGGCAGATACGCAGTATTTT.

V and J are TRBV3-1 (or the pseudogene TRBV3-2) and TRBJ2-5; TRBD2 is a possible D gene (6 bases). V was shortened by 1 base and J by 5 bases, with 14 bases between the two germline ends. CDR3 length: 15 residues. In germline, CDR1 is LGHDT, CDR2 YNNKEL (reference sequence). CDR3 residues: CASSQVRGAGETQYF. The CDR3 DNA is TGTGCCAGCAGCCAAGTTCGCGGGGCGGGGGAGACCCAGTACTTC.

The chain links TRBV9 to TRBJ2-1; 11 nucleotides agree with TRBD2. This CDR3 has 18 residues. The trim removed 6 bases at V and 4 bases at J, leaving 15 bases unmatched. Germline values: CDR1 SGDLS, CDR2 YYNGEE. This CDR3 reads CASTDNPRLAGSYNEQFF. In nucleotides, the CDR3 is TGTGCCAGCACCGACAATCCTAGACTAGCGGGATCATACAATGAGCAGTTCTTC.

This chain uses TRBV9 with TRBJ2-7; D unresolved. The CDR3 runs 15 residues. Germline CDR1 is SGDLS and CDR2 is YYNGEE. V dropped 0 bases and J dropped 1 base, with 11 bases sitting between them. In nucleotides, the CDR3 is TGTGCCAGCAGCGTAGGTATAGAGAGGTCCTACGAGCAGTACTTC. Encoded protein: CASSVGIERSYEQYF.

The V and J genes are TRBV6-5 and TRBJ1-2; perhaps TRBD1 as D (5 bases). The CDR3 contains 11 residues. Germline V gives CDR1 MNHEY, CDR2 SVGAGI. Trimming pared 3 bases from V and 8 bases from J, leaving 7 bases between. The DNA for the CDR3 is TGTGCCAGCAGTTATGGGGACGGCTACACCTTC. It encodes CASSYGDGYTF.

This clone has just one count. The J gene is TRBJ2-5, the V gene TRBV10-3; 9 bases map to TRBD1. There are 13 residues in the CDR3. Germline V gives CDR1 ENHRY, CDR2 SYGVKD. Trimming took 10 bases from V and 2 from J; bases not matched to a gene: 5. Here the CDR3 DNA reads TGTGCCACCCGACAGGGGGGACAAGAGACCCAGTACTTC. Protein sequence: CATRQGGQETQYF.

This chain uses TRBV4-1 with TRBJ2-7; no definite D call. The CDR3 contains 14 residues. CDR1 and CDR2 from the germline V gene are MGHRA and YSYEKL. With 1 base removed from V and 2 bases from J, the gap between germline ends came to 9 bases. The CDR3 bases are TGCGCCAGCAGCCAAGTAGGTTATACCTACGAGCAGTACTTC. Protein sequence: CASSQVGYTYEQYF.

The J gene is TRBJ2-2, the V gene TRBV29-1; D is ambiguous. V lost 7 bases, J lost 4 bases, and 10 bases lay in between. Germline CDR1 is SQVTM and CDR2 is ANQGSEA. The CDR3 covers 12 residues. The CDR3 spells CSAEWPTGELFF. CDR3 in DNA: TGCAGCGCCGAATGGCCCACCGGGGAGCTGTTTTTT.

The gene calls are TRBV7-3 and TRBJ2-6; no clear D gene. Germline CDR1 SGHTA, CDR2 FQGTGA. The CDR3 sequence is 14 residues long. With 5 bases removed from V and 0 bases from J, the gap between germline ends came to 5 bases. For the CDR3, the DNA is TGTGCCAGCAGCCCACGCTCTGGGGCCAACGTCCTGACTTTC. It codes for CASSPRSGANVLTF. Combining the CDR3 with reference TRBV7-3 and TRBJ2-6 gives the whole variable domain GAGVSQTPSNKVTEKGKYVELRCDPISGHTALYWYRQSLGQGPEFLIYFQGTGAADDSGLPNDRFFAVRPEGSVSTLKIQRTERGDSAVYLCASSPRSGANVLTFGAGSRLTVL.

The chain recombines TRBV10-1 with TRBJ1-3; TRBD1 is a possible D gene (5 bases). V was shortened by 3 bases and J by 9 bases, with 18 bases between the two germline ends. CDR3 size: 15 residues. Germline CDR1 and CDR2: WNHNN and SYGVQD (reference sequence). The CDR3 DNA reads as TGCGCCAGCAGTGACCCTGAACAGGCGCTGGTCACCATATATTTT. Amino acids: CASSDPEQALVTIYF.

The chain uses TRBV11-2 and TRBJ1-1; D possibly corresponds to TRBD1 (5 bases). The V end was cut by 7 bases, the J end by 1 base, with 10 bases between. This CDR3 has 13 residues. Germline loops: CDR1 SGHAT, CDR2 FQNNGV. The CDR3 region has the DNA TGTGCCAGCAACCCGAGGGGGAACACTGAAGCTTTCTTT. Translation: CASNPRGNTEAFF.

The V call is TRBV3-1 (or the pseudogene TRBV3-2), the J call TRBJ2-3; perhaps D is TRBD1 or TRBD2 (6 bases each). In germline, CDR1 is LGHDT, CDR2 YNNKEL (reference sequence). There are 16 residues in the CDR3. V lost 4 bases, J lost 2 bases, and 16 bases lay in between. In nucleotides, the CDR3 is TGTGCCAGCAGCCGGTTCGGGGGCTGGCCCACAGATACGCAGTATTTT. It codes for CASSRFGGWPTDTQYF.

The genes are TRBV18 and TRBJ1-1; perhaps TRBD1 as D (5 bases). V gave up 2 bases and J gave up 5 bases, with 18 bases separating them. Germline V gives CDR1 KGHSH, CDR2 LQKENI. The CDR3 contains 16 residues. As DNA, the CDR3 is TGTGCCAGCTCACCAACGGCGGGTGGGCAGGGTACTGAAGCTTTCTTT. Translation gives CASSPTAGGQGTEAFF. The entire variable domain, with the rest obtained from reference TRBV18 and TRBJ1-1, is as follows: NAGVMQNPRHLVRRRGQEARLRCSPMKGHSHVYWYRQLPEEGLKFMVYLQKENIIDESGMPKERFSAEFPKEGPSILRIQQVVRGDSAAYFCASSPTAGGQGTEAFFGQGTRLTVV.

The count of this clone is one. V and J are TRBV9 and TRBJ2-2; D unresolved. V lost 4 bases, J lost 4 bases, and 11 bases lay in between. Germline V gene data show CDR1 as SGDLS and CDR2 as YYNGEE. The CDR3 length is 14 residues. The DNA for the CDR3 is TGTGCCAGCAGCAACCCATACCCCACCGGGGAGCTGTTTTTT. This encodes CASSNPYPTGELFF.

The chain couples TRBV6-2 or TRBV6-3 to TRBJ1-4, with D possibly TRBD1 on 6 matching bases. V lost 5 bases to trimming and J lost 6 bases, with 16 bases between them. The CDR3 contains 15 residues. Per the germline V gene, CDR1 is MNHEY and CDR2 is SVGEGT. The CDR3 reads CASSPTGGRDEKLFF. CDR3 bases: TGTGCCAGCAGTCCGACAGGCGGCCGTGATGAAAAACTGTTTTTT.

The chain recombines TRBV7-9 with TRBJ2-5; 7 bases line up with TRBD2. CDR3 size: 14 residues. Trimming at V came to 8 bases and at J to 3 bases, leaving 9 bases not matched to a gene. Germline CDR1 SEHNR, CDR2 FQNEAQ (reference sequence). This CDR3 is CASGAWGGEETQYF. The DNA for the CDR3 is TGTGCCAGCGGGGCGTGGGGGGGAGAAGAGACCCAGTACTTC. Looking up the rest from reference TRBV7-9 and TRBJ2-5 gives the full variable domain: DTGVSQNPRHKITKRGQNVTFRCDPISEHNRLYWYRQTLGQGPEFLTYFQNEAQLEKSRLLSDRFSAERPKGSFSTLEIQRTEQGDSAMYLCASGAWGGEETQYFGPGTRLLVL.

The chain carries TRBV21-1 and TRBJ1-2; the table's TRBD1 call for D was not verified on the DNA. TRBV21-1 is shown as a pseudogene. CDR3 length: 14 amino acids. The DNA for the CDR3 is TGTGCCAGCATCACACGACAGGGAGGCTATGGCTACACCTTC. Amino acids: CASITRQGGYGYTF.

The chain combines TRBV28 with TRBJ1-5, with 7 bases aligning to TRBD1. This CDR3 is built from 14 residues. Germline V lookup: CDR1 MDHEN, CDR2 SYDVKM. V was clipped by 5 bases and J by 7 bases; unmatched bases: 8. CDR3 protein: CASSGGGQRQPQHF. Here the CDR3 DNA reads TGTGCCAGCAGTGGGGGGGGACAGAGACAGCCCCAGCATTTT.

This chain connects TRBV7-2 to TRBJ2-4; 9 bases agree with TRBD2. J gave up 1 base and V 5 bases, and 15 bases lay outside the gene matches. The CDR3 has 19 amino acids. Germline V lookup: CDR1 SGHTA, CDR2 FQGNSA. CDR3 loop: CASSMNGLAGPQAKNIQYF. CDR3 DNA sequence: TGTGCCAGCAGCATGAACGGGCTAGCGGGACCCCAGGCCAAAAACATTCAGTACTTC.

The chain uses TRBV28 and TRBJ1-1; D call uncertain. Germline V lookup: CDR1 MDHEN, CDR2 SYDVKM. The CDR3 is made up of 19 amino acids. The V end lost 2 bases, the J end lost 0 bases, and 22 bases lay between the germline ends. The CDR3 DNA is TGTGCCAGCAGTTTAATCCGTTTCGGCAGAGACCGTATGAACACTGAAGCTTTCTTT. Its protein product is CASSLIRFGRDRMNTEAFF.

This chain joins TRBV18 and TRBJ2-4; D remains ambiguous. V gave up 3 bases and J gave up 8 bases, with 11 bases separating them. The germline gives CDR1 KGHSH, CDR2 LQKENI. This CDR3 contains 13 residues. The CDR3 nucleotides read TGTGCCAGCTCACCCGACCAGGAACACATTCAGTACTTC. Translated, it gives CASSPDQEHIQYF.

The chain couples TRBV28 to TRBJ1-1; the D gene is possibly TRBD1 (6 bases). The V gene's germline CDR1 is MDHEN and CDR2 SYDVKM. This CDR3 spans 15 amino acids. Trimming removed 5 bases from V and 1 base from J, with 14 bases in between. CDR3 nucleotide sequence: TGTGCCAGCAGTAATTTCCTCAGGGGGAACACTGAAGCTTTCTTT. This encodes CASSNFLRGNTEAFF.

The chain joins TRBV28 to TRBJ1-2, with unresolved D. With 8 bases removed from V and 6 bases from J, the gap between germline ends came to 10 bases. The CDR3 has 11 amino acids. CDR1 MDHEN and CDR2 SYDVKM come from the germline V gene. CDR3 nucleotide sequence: TGTGCCAGCCGACGGACGGATGGCTACACCTTC. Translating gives CASRRTDGYTF.

The CDR3 DNA sequence: TGTGCCACCAGGACAGGGGGCCGCAGCTACGAGCAGTACTTC. It specifies CATRTGGRSYEQYF. V usage is TRBV7-3 and J usage is TRBJ2-7, with TRBD1 matching 11 bases. With V trimmed by 10 bases and J by 3 bases, 8 bases remained unmatched. This CDR3 region has 14 residues. CDR1 and CDR2 from the germline V gene are SGHTA and FQGTGA.

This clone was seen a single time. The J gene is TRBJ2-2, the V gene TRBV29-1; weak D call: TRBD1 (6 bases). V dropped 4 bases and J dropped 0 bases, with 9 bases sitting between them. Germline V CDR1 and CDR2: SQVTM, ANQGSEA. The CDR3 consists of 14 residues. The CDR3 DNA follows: TGCAGCGTTGTGGGGGCGACGAACACCGGGGAGCTGTTTTTT. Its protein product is CSVVGATNTGELFF.

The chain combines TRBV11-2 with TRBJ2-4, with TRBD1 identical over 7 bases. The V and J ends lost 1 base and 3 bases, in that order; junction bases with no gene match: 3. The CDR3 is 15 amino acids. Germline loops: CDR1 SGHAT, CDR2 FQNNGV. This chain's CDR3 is CASSLAGTDKNIQYF. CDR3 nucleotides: TGTGCCAGCAGCTTAGCAGGGACAGACAAAAACATTCAGTACTTC.

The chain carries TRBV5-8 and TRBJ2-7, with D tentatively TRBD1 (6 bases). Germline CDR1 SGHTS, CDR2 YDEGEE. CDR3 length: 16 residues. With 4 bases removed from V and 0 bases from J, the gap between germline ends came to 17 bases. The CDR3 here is CASSGLARGGSYEQYF. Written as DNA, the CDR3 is TGTGCCAGCAGCGGATTAGCGAGAGGGGGCTCCTACGAGCAGTACTTC.

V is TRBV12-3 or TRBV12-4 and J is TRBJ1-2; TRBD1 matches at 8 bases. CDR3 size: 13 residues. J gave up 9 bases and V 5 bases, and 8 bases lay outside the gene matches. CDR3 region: CASSLGTGVSYTF. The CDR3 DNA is TGTGCCAGCAGTCTGGGGACAGGAGTAAGCTACACCTTC.

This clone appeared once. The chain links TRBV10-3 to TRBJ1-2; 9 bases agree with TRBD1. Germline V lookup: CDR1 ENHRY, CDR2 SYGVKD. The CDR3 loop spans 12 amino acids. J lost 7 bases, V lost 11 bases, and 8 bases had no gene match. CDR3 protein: CASGGQGRGYTF. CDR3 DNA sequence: TGTGCCTCCGGGGGACAGGGCCGTGGCTACACCTTC.

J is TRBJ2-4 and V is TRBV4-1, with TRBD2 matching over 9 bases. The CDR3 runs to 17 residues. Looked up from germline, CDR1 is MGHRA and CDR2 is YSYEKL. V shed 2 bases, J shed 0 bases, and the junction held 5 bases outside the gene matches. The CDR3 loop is CASSQLLAGLAKNIQYF. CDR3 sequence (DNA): TGCGCCAGCAGCCAACTCCTAGCGGGACTAGCCAAAAACATTCAGTACTTC.

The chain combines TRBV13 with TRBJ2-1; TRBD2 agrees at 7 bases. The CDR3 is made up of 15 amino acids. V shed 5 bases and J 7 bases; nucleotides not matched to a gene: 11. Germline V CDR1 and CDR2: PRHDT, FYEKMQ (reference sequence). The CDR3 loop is CASSRPSGARNEQFF. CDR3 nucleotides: TGTGCCAGCAGCCGCCCGAGCGGGGCAAGGAATGAGCAGTTCTTC.

CDR3 amino acids: CASSPTLGIQETQYF. For the CDR3, the DNA is TGTGCCAGCAGTCCAACCCTGGGGATCCAAGAGACCCAGTACTTC. The genes are TRBV6-5 and TRBJ2-5; no clear D gene. Trimming cost V 5 bases and J 1 base, with 14 bases left between them. The germline V gene has CDR1 MNHEY and CDR2 SVGAGI. There are 15 residues in the CDR3.